Below, 9 T cell receptor beta chains from the same sample are listed, as sequenced in a study of shared clonotypes between healthy human individuals. Assay used: immunoSEQ multiplex PCR; TCRdb lists only in-frame clones, some missing. The sample has about 730,000 clones, about two thirds seen once. Sequenced material: memory CD4+ T cells sorted from blood. The subset: CD45RA-negative fraction. Receptors were obtained from a woman aged 25 to 45 in good health.

CDR3 nucleotide sequence: TGTGCCTGGACCCGGGACCCCAATCCTGGAAACACCATATATTTT. Translated: CAWTRDPNPGNTIYF. The chain recombines TRBV30 with TRBJ1-3, with a tentative D call TRBD1 (5 bases). CDR1 GTSNPN and CDR2 SVGIG come from the germline V gene (reference sequence). The CDR3 spans 15 residues. V was clipped by 4 bases and J by 2 bases, with 15 bases between them.

The chain combines TRBV19 with TRBJ1-5; the D gene is possibly TRBD1 (6 bases). Germline values: CDR1 LNHDA, CDR2 SQIVND (reference sequence). The CDR3 contains 13 residues. Trimming took off 5 bases at V and 4 bases at J, with 9 bases between the two ends. The CDR3 coding sequence is TGTGCCAGTAGTGCAGGGGTGAATCAGCCCCAGCATTTT. Its protein is CASSAGVNQPQHF.

For the CDR3, the DNA is TGTGCCAGCAGCCGGGGACTAGAGTACAATGAGCAGTTCTTC. It translates to CASSRGLEYNEQFF. The chain couples TRBV7-8 to TRBJ2-1; TRBD2 matches 8 bases. V lost 5 bases to trimming and J lost 4 bases; unmatched junction nucleotides: 4. CDR3 size: 14 residues. CDR1 is SGHVS, CDR2 FQNEAQ, per germline.

This clone was observed a few times. The CDR3 nucleotides are TGTGCCATCAGTGAGTCGGGCGGGACTAGCACAGATACGCAGTATTTT. It is translated as CAISESGGTSTDTQYF. The J gene is TRBJ2-3, the V gene TRBV10-3; tentative D call: TRBD2 (6 bases). Trimming cost V 0 bases and J 0 bases, with 10 bases left between them. Germline V lookup: CDR1 ENHRY, CDR2 SYGVKD. The CDR3 spans 16 residues.

This chain connects TRBV7-2 to TRBJ2-1; TRBD1 agrees at 12 bases. The ends lost 5 bases at V and 6 bases at J; junction bases unmatched: 2. Germline V gene sequence: CDR1 SGHTA, CDR2 FQGNSA. This CDR3 region has 14 residues. CDR3 nucleotides: TGTGCCAGCAGCGGGACAGGGGGCCTCAATGAGCAGTTCTTC. Its protein is CASSGTGGLNEQFF.

The chain links TRBV7-2 to TRBJ1-1; D remains ambiguous. V was shortened by 5 bases and J by 3 bases, with 13 bases between the two germline ends. The germline V gene has CDR1 SGHTA and CDR2 FQGNSA. The CDR3 runs to 14 residues. The CDR3 nucleotides are TGTGCCAGCAGCCTCGGGGTCGGGCACACTGAAGCTTTCTTT. This translates into CASSLGVGHTEAFF.

The V gene is TRBV6-6, the J gene TRBJ2-7, with a tentative D call TRBD1 (5 bases). The CDR3 length is 15 residues. The ends were cut back, 3 bases at V and 4 bases at J, with 16 bases in the middle. Germline V gene lookup returns CDR1 MNHNY and CDR2 SVGAGI (reference sequence). The CDR3 DNA reads TGTGCCAGCAGTTATTCGGAACCAGGGTATTACGAGCAGTACTTC. Translation: CASSYSEPGYYEQYF.

This clone appeared once. The rearrangement joins TRBV13 to TRBJ2-2; D possibly uses TRBD1 or TRBD2 (6 bases each). CDR3 length equals 14 residues. V gave up 5 bases and J gave up 4 bases, with 11 bases separating them. Per germline, CDR1 PRHDT and CDR2 FYEKMQ (reference sequence). CDR3 amino acids: CASSPGGGTGELFF. Written as DNA, the CDR3 is TGTGCCAGCAGCCCCGGGGGCGGCACCGGGGAGCTGTTTTTT.

J is TRBJ2-7 and V is TRBV29-1; 10 positions agree with TRBD1. The germline V gene has CDR1 SQVTM and CDR2 ANQGSEA. The CDR3 has 14 residues. V was clipped by 4 bases and J by 1 base; unmatched bases: 4. In nucleotides, the CDR3 is TGCAGCGTTGTAGGGACAGGGGTTTCCTACGAGCAGTACTTC. This gives the protein CSVVGTGVSYEQYF.